Shown below are 12 T cell receptor beta chains from a single sample sequenced in a study of cytomegalovirus exposure and HLA in healthy donors (dated by TCRdb to the late 2010s). The protocol used for the library was the immunoSEQ multiplex PCR assay. TCRdb holds this immuneACCESS table with in-frame rearrangements only. Some clones are missing; in checked studies, unresolved V genes explain under half, and the rest has no known cause. The sample contains about 240,000 clones, 85% to 90% of them found a single time. Clones ranked in the top ten supply around 3% of the sample. Sequencing input: PBMCs. The origin of the receptors is a man aged 18-30 years in good health and CMV-seronegative.

The V gene is TRBV5-1, the J gene TRBJ2-2; tentative D call: TRBD1 (5 bases). Germline CDR1 reads SGHRS; CDR2 reads YFSETQ. The CDR3 loop spans 14 amino acids. The germline V and J ends were trimmed by 4 bases and 5 bases, with 12 bases remaining between them. In nucleotides, the CDR3 is TGCGCCAGCAGCCTCGAAGGGGCAACCGGGGAGCTGTTTTTT. Its translation is CASSLEGATGELFF.

The rearrangement joins TRBV6-1 to TRBJ2-1; possible D gene TRBD1, 5 bases. V was trimmed by 5 bases and J by 5 bases, leaving 10 bases between them. The CDR3 runs to 13 residues. Per germline, CDR1 MNHNS and CDR2 SASEGT. This chain's CDR3 is CASSRGNNNEQFF. The DNA of the CDR3 is TGTGCCAGCAGTAGGGGTAATAACAATGAGCAGTTCTTC.

The CDR3 DNA sequence: TGCGCCAGCAGCCAAGTCGGAGGGGGACAGGGCACCTACGAGCAGTACTTC. Encoded protein: CASSQVGGGQGTYEQYF. J is TRBJ2-7 and V is TRBV4-3; 9 bases align to TRBD1. J was trimmed by 2 bases and V by 1 base; bases with no gene match: 9. Germline V gives CDR1 LGHNA, CDR2 YSLEER. This CDR3 is built from 17 residues.

With regard to this clone: The identical CDR3 is also encoded by other nucleotide sequences in the sample. This rearrangement joins TRBV29-1 to TRBJ2-7; D not resolved. The germline CDR1 and CDR2 sequences are SQVTM and ANQGSEA. This CDR3 contains 13 residues. Trimming pared 5 bases from V and 0 bases from J, leaving 11 bases between. CDR3 loop: CSVTGRSSYEQYF. Here the CDR3 DNA reads TGCAGCGTTACGGGTCGGAGCTCCTACGAGCAGTACTTC.

The rearrangement uses TRBV4-3 and TRBJ1-4; D possibly corresponds to TRBD1 (5 bases). There are 15 residues in the CDR3. Germline V gene lookup returns CDR1 LGHNA and CDR2 YSLEER. Trimming took 1 base from V and 3 from J, leaving 9 bases between them. The CDR3 DNA is TGCGCCAGCAGCCAAGTGGGGGGGGCTAATGAAAAACTGTTTTTT. Protein sequence: CASSQVGGANEKLFF.

This clone was recorded a few times. V is TRBV5-1 and J is TRBJ1-6, with D tentatively TRBD1 (6 bases). The CDR3 consists of 14 residues. Germline V gene sequence: CDR1 SGHRS, CDR2 YFSETQ. Trimming removed 3 bases from V and 8 bases from J, with 12 bases in between. In nucleotides, the CDR3 is TGCGCCAGCAGCTCAGGGGCCCGATATTCACCCCTCCACTTT. Translated: CASSSGARYSPLHF.

This clone appeared a few times. V and J are TRBV4-1 and TRBJ2-7; TRBD1 aligns across 7 bases. With 3 bases clipped from V and 3 bases from J, the junction kept 8 bases outside the gene matches. Germline loops: CDR1 MGHRA, CDR2 YSYEKL. The CDR3 loop spans 15 amino acids. The CDR3 DNA is TGCGCCAGCAGCCAGCTCAGGGGGTCTGGCTACGAGCAGTACTTC. Encoded protein: CASSQLRGSGYEQYF.

This chain links TRBV4-3 with TRBJ2-7; 8 bases match TRBD2. The CDR3 covers 17 residues. Germline CDR1 LGHNA, CDR2 YSLEER. V lost 0 bases and J lost 4; bases outside the gene matches: 11. CDR3 coding DNA: TGCGCCAGCAGCCAAGATAGGGGGACTAGGTTCGGGTACGAGCAGTACTTC. This gives the protein CASSQDRGTRFGYEQYF.

This rearrangement joins TRBV27 to TRBJ2-7; TRBD2 matches at 7 bases. Trimming took 2 bases from V and 3 from J; bases not matched to a gene: 4. The germline gives CDR1 MNHEY, CDR2 SMNVEV (reference sequence). The CDR3 length is 14 residues. CDR3 DNA: TGTGCCAGCAGTTTAGCTAGCGGTAGCTACGAGCAGTACTTC. This translates into CASSLASGSYEQYF.

The rearrangement joins TRBV27 to TRBJ2-2; D may be TRBD1 (6 bases). Per the germline V gene, CDR1 is MNHEY and CDR2 is SMNVEV (reference sequence). CDR3 length: 14 amino acids. The ends were cut back, 8 bases at V and 0 bases at J, with 10 bases in the middle. CDR3 nucleotides: TGTGCCAGCGTGGGGACACCGAACACCGGGGAGCTGTTTTTT. Protein: CASVGTPNTGELFF.

The chain recombines TRBV29-1 with TRBJ1-1; D may be TRBD1 (6 bases). The germline V and J ends were trimmed by 7 bases and 0 bases, with 9 bases remaining between them. Germline lookup yields CDR1 SQVTM and CDR2 ANQGSEA. This CDR3 comprises 12 residues. CDR3 amino acids: CSAGQLNTEAFF. CDR3 in DNA: TGCAGCGCCGGACAGCTGAACACTGAAGCTTTCTTT.

The chain joins TRBV19 to TRBJ1-2; the D gene is possibly TRBD1 (6 bases). The germline V gene has CDR1 LNHDA and CDR2 SQIVND (reference sequence). V was shortened by 10 bases and J by 8 bases, with 35 bases between the two germline ends. The length of the CDR3 is 18 residues. The CDR3 DNA reads TGTGCCACCAATAGACAGGCTACTAACTATGGCTACACCTACGGCTACACCTTC. Protein product: CATNRQATNYGYTYGYTF.